This is a list of T cell receptor beta chains from one sample in a study of T cells in Graves' hyperthyroidism and ophthalmopathy. TCRdb itself ran the multiplex PCR reads through MiXCR, one entry per CDR3 protein. The sample includes around 690,000 distinct CDR3 sequences, 20% to 25% of them seen just once. The sample comprised blood. These receptors came from a man aged 25-45 years with Graves' ophthalmopathy. CDR3s include the opening cysteine and the closing phenylalanine or tryptophan. Each record gives: CDR3 length, V gene, clone size, D gene, J gene, CDR3 DNA, CDR3 protein. The D gene is left open where the match is weak. Only some rows state a clone size, as once, few, many or a class for expanded clones.

15	TRBV11-2	once	TRBD2	TRBJ2-7	TGTGCCAGCAGCTTGGGGACTAGCGGTTGGGACGAGCAGTACTTC	CASSLGTSGWDEQYF
16	TRBV4-3	.	TRBD2	TRBJ2-3	TGCGCCAGCAGCCAAGATAGAAGCGGGAGTACAGATACGCAGTATTTT	CASSQDRSGSTDTQYF
13	TRBV5-1	.	TRBD1	TRBJ1-1	TGCGCCAGCAGCTGGGGACCTCAGGGGGCGGCTTTCTTT	CASSWGPQGAAFF
11	TRBV29-1	.	.	TRBJ2-7	TGCAGCGTTGTGCAGGTTGGCGAGCAGTACTTC	CSVVQVGEQYF
13	TRBV20-1	.	.	TRBJ1-2	TGCAGTGCTAGCGGGGCCCAGCCCTATGGCTACACCTTC	CSASGAQPYGYTF
13	TRBV24-1	few	TRBD2	TRBJ2-7	TGTGCCACCAGTGCCAGCGGGACCTACGAGCAGTACTTC	CATSASGTYEQYF
16	TRBV28	.	TRBD2	TRBJ2-7	TGTGCCAGCAGCCATGCTTGGGGCGGGAGAGCCTACGAGCAGTACTTC	CASSHAWGGRAYEQYF
14	TRBV7-9	many	.	TRBJ1-4	TGTGCCAGCAGTTCCGGGACGGGTAATGAAAAACTGTTTTTT	CASSSGTGNEKLFF
16	TRBV28	.	.	TRBJ1-1	TGTGCCAGCAGTTCGAGGGAGGGGAACCTGAACACTGAAGCTTTCTTT	CASSSREGNLNTEAFF
15	TRBV2	many	TRBD1	TRBJ2-3	TGTGCCAGCAGTCGGACAGGGGGCCGTGGAGATACGCAGTATTTT	CASSRTGGRGDTQYF
17	TRBV11-2	many	TRBD1	TRBJ2-3	TGTGCCAGCAGCTTACGAAATAAAGACAGGGGCACAGATACGCAGTATTTT	CASSLRNKDRGTDTQYF
16	TRBV20-1	.	.	TRBJ2-7	TGCAGTGCTACGAGAATAGGGGGGCGCCGCGCCTACGAGCAGTACTTC	CSATRIGGRRAYEQYF
19	TRBV5-1	few	.	TRBJ2-1	TGCGCCAGCAGCCCGGGCCCCGCCGGGACAGGCTTCGGGGGGTATGAGCAGTTCTTC	CASSPGPAGTGFGGYEQFF
16	TRBV5-1	.	TRBD1	TRBJ2-2	TGCGCCAGCATCCAGGGGGCGCAGGGGGCAGGCGGGGAGCTGTTTTTT	CASIQGAQGAGGELFF
14	TRBV5-6	.	.	TRBJ1-2	TGTGCCAGCAGCTTGGCCGACAGGCGTTATGGCTACACCTTC	CASSLADRRYGYTF
19	TRBV27	.	TRBD2	TRBJ2-1	TGTGCCAGCAGTTTAGCGGGACTAGCGGAAACGTTTTCCTACAATGAGCAGTTCTTC	CASSLAGLAETFSYNEQFF
12	TRBV2	.	.	TRBJ1-2	TGTGCCAGTGTTGGGACCCGCCATGGCTACACCTTC	CASVGTRHGYTF
16	TRBV11-2	many	TRBD2	TRBJ2-1	TGTGCCAGCAGCTTAGGCCCCGGGGGGGCGGTAAATGAGCAGTTCTTC	CASSLGPGGAVNEQFF
16	TRBV28	.	.	TRBJ1-4	TGTGCCAGCAGTCCCCCCCCCCGGACAGTGGACGAAAAACTGTTTTTT	CASSPPPRTVDEKLFF
16	TRBV5-1	many	TRBD1	TRBJ2-3	TGCGCCAGCAGCTTGTCAGGACAGGGAGCAACAGATACGCAGTATTTT	CASSLSGQGATDTQYF
16	TRBV6-1	.	TRBD2	TRBJ2-1	TGTGCCAGCATCCCCCCCCTACGGGAGGGCCTAGGTGAGCAGTTCTTC	CASIPPLREGLGEQFF
13	TRBV30	.	.	TRBJ1-4	TGTGCCTGGAGTGGGCAGATTAATGAAAAACTGTTTTTT	CAWSGQINEKLFF
12	TRBV12-3/TRBV12-4	few	.	TRBJ1-2	TGTGCCAGCAGGTCCACAGGGCACGGCTACACCTTC	CASRSTGHGYTF
14	TRBV6-1	.	.	TRBJ2-1	TGTGCCAGCCGTAGTCCGCAGCGGAACAATGAGCAGTTCTTC	CASRSPQRNNEQFF
16	TRBV11-2	.	TRBD2	TRBJ2-3	TGTGCCAGCAGCTTAGAGGGAGCGGGAGGGCCAGATACGCAGTATTTT	CASSLEGAGGPDTQYF
15	TRBV4-1	few	.	TRBJ2-6	TGCGCCAGCAGAAACCCTCTCTCTGGGGCCAACGTCCTGACTTTC	CASRNPLSGANVLTF
15	TRBV20-1	.	TRBD1	TRBJ2-3	TGCAGTGCCATGCTTCGGGACAGTGGCACAGATACGCAGTATTTT	CSAMLRDSGTDTQYF